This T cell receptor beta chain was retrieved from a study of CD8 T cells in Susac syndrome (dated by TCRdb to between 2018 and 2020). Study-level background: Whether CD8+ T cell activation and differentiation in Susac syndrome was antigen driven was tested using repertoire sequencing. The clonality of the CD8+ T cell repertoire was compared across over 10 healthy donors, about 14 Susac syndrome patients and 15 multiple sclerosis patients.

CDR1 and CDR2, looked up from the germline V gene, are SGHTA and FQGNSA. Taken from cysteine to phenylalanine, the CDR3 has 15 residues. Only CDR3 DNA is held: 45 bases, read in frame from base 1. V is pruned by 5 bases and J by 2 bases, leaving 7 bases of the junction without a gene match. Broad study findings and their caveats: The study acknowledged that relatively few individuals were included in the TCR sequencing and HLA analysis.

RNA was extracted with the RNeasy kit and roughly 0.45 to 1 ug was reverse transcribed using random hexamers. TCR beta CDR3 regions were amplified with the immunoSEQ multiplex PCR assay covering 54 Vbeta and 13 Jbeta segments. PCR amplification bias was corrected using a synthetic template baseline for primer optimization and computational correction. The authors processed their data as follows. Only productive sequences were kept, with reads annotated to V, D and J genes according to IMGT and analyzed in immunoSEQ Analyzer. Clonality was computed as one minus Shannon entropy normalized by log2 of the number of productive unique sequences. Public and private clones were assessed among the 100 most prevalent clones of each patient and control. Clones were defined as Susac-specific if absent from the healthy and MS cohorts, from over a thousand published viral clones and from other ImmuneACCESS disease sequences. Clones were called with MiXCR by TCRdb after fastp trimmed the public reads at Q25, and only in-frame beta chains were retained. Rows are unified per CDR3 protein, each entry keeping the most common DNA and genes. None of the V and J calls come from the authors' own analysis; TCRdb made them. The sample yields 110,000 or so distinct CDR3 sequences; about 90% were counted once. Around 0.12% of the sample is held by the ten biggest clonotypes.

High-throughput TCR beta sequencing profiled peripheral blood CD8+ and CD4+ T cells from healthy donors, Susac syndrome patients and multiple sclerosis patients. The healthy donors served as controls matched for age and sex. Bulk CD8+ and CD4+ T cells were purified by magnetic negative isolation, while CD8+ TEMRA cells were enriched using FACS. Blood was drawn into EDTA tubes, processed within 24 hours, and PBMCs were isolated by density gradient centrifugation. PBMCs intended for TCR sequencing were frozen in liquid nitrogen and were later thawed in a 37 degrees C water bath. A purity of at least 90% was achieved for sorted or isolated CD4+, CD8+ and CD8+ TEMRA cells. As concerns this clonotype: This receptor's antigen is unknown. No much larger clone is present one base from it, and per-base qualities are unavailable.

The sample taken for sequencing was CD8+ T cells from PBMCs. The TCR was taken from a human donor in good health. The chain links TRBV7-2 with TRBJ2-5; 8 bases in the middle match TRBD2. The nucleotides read TGTGCCAGCAGCCCTAAACTAGCGGTACAAGAGACCCAGTACTTC. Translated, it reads CASSPKLAVQETQYF.